One sample yielded the 19 T cell receptor beta chains listed below, sequenced in a study of CD8 T cells in ankylosing spondylitis. Study-level results: What seemed typical of ankylosing spondylitis blood was a TCR beta motif built from several highly homologous variants.

Their target antigens are unknown. TCRdb fed the 5' RACE reads into MiXCR, producing one record per CDR3 protein. The data show around 390,000 distinct CDR3 sequences, about a fifth seen once. Sequencing used blood, either unsorted or a sorted T cell fraction (not recorded which). The receptor set was obtained from a male donor with ankylosing spondylitis.

This clonotype was counted ten times or more. This chain uses TRBV29-1 with TRBJ2-7; TRBD1 agrees at 10 bases. The CDR3 sequence is 10 residues long. Per the germline V gene, CDR1 is SQVTM and CDR2 is ANQGSEA. Trimming took 7 bases from V and 7 from J; bases not matched to a gene: 1. CDR3 residues: CSEDRGEQYF. The CDR3 DNA reads TGCAGCGAGGACAGGGGGGAGCAGTACTTC.

The chain has TRBV10-2 and TRBJ2-5; the match to TRBD2 covers 9 bases. After removal of 8 bases from V and 7 bases from J, the junction contained 11 bases not matched to a gene. Per the germline V gene, CDR1 is WSHSY and CDR2 is SAAADI. CDR3 length equals 14 residues. CDR3 sequence (DNA): TGCGCCAGCTCCAGGGGCCGTAGCGGGAGGACCCAGTACTTC. This translates into CASSRGRSGRTQYF.

This clonotype was detected only a few times. The V and J genes are TRBV18 and TRBJ2-7; D is tentatively TRBD1 or TRBD2 (6 bases each). The V gene's germline CDR1 is KGHSH and CDR2 LQKENI. This CDR3 region has 15 residues. V lost 4 bases, J lost 6 bases, and 19 bases lay in between. DNA for the CDR3: TGTGCCAGCTCACTCAGAGACACGGGGGCCGCCGAGCAGTACTTC. It codes for CASSLRDTGAAEQYF.

The V call is TRBV28, the J call TRBJ2-7; 7 bases are shared with TRBD1. CDR1 MDHEN and CDR2 SYDVKM come from the germline V gene. The CDR3 runs to 13 residues. V dropped 9 bases and J dropped 1; count of bases not matched to a gene: 6. As DNA, the CDR3 is TGTGCCAGTAGGGTGGACAGGTCCTACGAGCAGTACTTC. It encodes CASRVDRSYEQYF.

The chain recombines TRBV7-2 with TRBJ2-1, with 7 bases matching TRBD2. V lost 5 bases and J lost 8; bases outside the gene matches: 15. This CDR3 has 16 amino acids. Germline CDR1 SGHTA, CDR2 FQGNSA. The CDR3 sequence is CASSLLPGLTLDEQFF. In DNA form, the CDR3 reads TGTGCCAGCAGCCTGCTCCCGGGACTAACCTTGGATGAGCAGTTCTTC.

J is TRBJ2-7 and V is TRBV12-3 or TRBV12-4; 8 bases align to TRBD2. This CDR3 spans 16 amino acids. J lost 7 bases, V lost 5 bases, and 16 bases had no gene match. CDR3 sequence (DNA): TGTGCCAGCAGTCCCCCCCGAGTAGGCCGGGGGGGAGAGCAGTACTTC. Translating it yields CASSPPRVGRGGEQYF.

The chain uses TRBV12-3 or TRBV12-4 and TRBJ2-3; D tentatively fits TRBD1 or TRBD2 (5 bases each). The V gene lost 6 bases and the J gene lost 3 bases, with 19 bases spanning the gap. This CDR3 region has 16 residues. CDR3 bases: TGTGCCAGCAGCTTCGTTTTGGGGACCAATACAGATACGCAGTATTTT. It yields the protein CASSFVLGTNTDTQYF.

This clonotype was counted between two and nine times. This chain uses TRBV4-2 with TRBJ2-1, with 11 bases matching TRBD2. Germline V lookup: CDR1 LGHNA, CDR2 YNFKEQ. V was pared by 6 bases and J by 2 bases, with 3 bases of the junction left unmatched. CDR3 length equals 15 residues. CDR3 region: CASRQTSGTYNEQFF. In DNA, the CDR3 is TGTGCCAGCAGACAGACTAGCGGGACCTACAATGAGCAGTTCTTC.

The rearrangement uses TRBV30 and TRBJ2-7, with D possibly TRBD1 on 6 matching bases. The germline V gene has CDR1 GTSNPN and CDR2 SVGIG (reference sequence). CDR3 size: 13 residues. V gave up 2 bases and J gave up 5 bases, with 13 bases separating them. The CDR3 reads CAWSPRRGHEQYF. CDR3 DNA: TGTGCCTGGAGTCCCCGCAGGGGTCACGAGCAGTACTTC.

This clonotype occurred a few times. The genes are TRBV20-1 and TRBJ1-5; TRBD1 agrees at 9 bases. V was clipped by 6 bases and J by 1 base; unmatched bases: 4. Germline CDR1 is DFQATT and CDR2 is SNEGSKA (reference sequence). This CDR3 comprises 14 residues. The CDR3 DNA reads TGCAGTGCCACAGGGGGCAGGAGCAATCAGCCCCAGCATTTT. This translates into CSATGGRSNQPQHF.

This clonotype turned up a few times. The V and J genes are TRBV11-2 and TRBJ2-1; 7 bases fit TRBD2. Germline assignment: CDR1 SGHAT and CDR2 FQNNGV. The CDR3 runs 16 residues. V lost 6 bases and J lost 4; bases outside the gene matches: 12. This CDR3 reads CASRPTTGGNYNEQFF. For the CDR3, the DNA is TGTGCCAGCAGACCCACAACGGGAGGAAATTACAATGAGCAGTTCTTC.

A few counts support this clonotype. DNA for the CDR3: TGTGCCACGAAAGTAGACTCCTACGAGCAGTACTTC. It codes for CATKVDSYEQYF. The chain uses TRBV6-5 and TRBJ2-7; D remains ambiguous. This CDR3 is built from 12 residues. V was clipped by 10 bases and J by 0 bases, with 10 bases between them. The germline V gene has CDR1 MNHEY and CDR2 SVGAGI.

This clonotype has more than one count but fewer than ten. This chain uses TRBV12-3 or TRBV12-4 with TRBJ2-7, with unresolved D. This CDR3 has 13 residues. The ends were cut back, 6 bases at V and 2 bases at J, with 11 bases in the middle. CDR3 sequence: CASSLLNTYEQYF. The CDR3 region has the DNA TGTGCCAGCAGCCTACTGAATACCTACGAGCAGTACTTC.

This clonotype was detected only a few times. The rearrangement links TRBV2 to TRBJ2-1; D is possibly TRBD1 or TRBD2 (5 bases each). Looked up from germline, CDR1 is SNHLY and CDR2 is FYNNEI. This CDR3 contains 19 residues. With 3 bases removed from V and 0 bases from J, the gap between germline ends came to 21 bases. The chain's CDR3 is CASSDERGAGAASYNEQFF. CDR3 nucleotide sequence: TGTGCCAGCAGTGATGAACGAGGGGCTGGGGCGGCCTCCTACAATGAGCAGTTCTTC.

This clonotype was detected a few times. This rearrangement joins TRBV12-3 or TRBV12-4 to TRBJ2-7; D possibly corresponds to TRBD2 (6 bases). Deletions cut 7 bases from V and 1 base from J, with 14 bases between. This CDR3 region has 14 residues. The chain's CDR3 is CASTRDGLSYEQYF. The CDR3 bases are TGTGCCAGCACCCGGGACGGACTATCCTACGAGCAGTACTTC.

This clonotype has just a few counts. DNA for the CDR3: TGTGCCAGCAGTTACTCATCCGGGAGGGTTTACACCGGGGAGCTGTTTTTT. Translating it yields CASSYSSGRVYTGELFF. The gene calls are TRBV6-5 and TRBJ2-2; TRBD2 matches at 8 bases. The CDR3 covers 17 residues. Germline assignment: CDR1 MNHEY and CDR2 SVGAGI. Trimming removed 0 bases from V and 3 bases from J; junction bases left unmatched: 6.

The CDR3: CASSGQEGNTEAFF. Here the CDR3 DNA reads TGTGCCAGCAGTGGCCAGGAGGGGAACACTGAAGCTTTCTTT. The chain uses TRBV12-3 or TRBV12-4 and TRBJ1-1; no firm D call. V was shortened by 5 bases and J by 1 base, with 11 bases between the two germline ends. This CDR3 is built from 14 residues.

This clonotype was recorded a few times. V is TRBV4-1 and J is TRBJ2-3; 11 nucleotides match TRBD1. The CDR3 runs 21 residues. J lost 1 base, V lost 1 base, and 16 bases had no gene match. The germline V gene encodes CDR1 MGHRA and CDR2 YSYEKL. Here the CDR3 reads CASSQVFTRDRGFRRTDTQYF. The CDR3, as DNA: TGCGCCAGCAGCCAAGTTTTCACCCGGGACAGGGGGTTCCGGCGCACAGATACGCAGTATTTT.

The chain is built from TRBV11-3 and TRBJ2-3; 11 nucleotides align to TRBD2. From germline, CDR1 is SGHNT and CDR2 YENEEA. V lost 4 bases and J lost 1; bases outside the gene matches: 4. The CDR3 spans 16 residues. CDR3 coding DNA: TGTGCCAGCAGCTCCAGACTAGCGGGGCGCACAGATACGCAGTATTTT. Its protein product is CASSSRLAGRTDTQYF.